This T cell receptor beta chain came from a study of T-cell reconstitution after alpha-beta-depleted transplantation in children. The junction had 2 bases not matched to a gene; V was cut back by 6 bases and J by 2 bases. The CDR3 runs 13 residues. The germline V gene encodes CDR1 MNHNS and CDR2 SASEGT. Study findings and constraints: Surviving recipient T cells and intrathymic progenitors accounted for some patients' high TCRbeta diversity at day 60.

This sample's TCRbeta library carried unique molecular identifier barcodes. From the PCR reads, TCRdb called clonotypes with MiXCR, one entry per CDR3 protein. The sample includes approximately 110,000 distinct CDR3 sequences, 10% to 13% seen only once; the top ten take less than 45%. This clonotype was seen ten or more times. Its antigen is unidentified. V is TRBV6-1 and J is TRBJ2-7; 9 bases are a match to TRBD1. The sequencing used PBMCs, collected before TCRalphabeta/CD19-depleted stem cell transplant. This TCR derives from a boy aged 2 to 9 with acute lymphoblastic leukemia, due to receive a stem cell transplant. CDR3 amino acids: CASSRDRAYEQYF. In DNA form, the CDR3 reads TGTGCCAGCAGCCGGGACAGGGCCTACGAGCAGTACTTC.